This TCR beta chain is from a study of spatial heterogeneity in lung cancer. On the study more broadly: Every unique TCR and UMI combination, on average, appeared more than ten times in raw reads.

Time point reported: sample taken at primary tumor resection. Untreated early-stage non-small cell lung cancer patients, approximately 79 in total, were the donors. The germline CDR1 and CDR2 sequences are SGHVS and FQNEAQ. V was pared by 3 bases and J by 2 bases, with 9 bases between. The CDR3 contains 14 residues. TCRdb analysed the 5' RACE reads with MiXCR anew, one entry per CDR3 protein. The sample consists of 4,400 or so distinct CDR3 sequences, over 5% of them appearing once. There are many counts of this clonotype. Its antigen is as yet unknown. Study findings and constraints: Expanded intratumoral alpha and beta TCR counts tracked tumor mutation counts. The recorded estimate of tumor T cell coverage is around 6.5% for alpha chains and about 13% for beta chains.

Sample: lung tumor tissue, taken at surgery. This chain connects TRBV7-8 to TRBJ2-3; D not certain. The sequence derives from a male donor with early-stage non-small cell lung cancer. CDR3 nucleotides: TGTGCCAGCAGCTTCAGACGATCCACAGATACGCAGTATTTT. This sequence encodes CASSFRRSTDTQYF.